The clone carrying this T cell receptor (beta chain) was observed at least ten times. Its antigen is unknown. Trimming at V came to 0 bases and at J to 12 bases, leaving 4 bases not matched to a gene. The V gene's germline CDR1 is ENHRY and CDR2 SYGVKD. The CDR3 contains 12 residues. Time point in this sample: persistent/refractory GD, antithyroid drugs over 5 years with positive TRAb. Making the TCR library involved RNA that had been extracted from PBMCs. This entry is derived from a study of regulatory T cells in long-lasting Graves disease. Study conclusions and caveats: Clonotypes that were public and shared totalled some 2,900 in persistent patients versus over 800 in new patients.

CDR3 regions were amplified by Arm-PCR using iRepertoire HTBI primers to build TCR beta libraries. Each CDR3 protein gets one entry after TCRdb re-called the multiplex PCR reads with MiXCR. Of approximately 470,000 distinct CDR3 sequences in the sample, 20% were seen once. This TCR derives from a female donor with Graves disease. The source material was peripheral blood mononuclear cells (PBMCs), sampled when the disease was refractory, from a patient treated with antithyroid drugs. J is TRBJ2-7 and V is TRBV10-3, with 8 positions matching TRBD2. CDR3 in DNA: TGTGCCATCAGTGAGTCGAGCGGGAGTGGGTACTTC. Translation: CAISESSGSGYF.